Below are 14 T cell receptor beta chains sequenced from a single sample in a study of T cells in Graves' hyperthyroidism and ophthalmopathy (dated by TCRdb to the late 2010s). Receptor amplification or capture employed multiplex PCR. For sequencing, an Illumina HiSeq 2000 was employed. The TCR beta CDR3 regions were amplified from the RNA transcripts. For the first round of RT-PCR on the TCR CDR3, the HTBI primer set was used together with the Qiagen OneStep RT-PCR kit. The public reads were quality trimmed at Q25 with fastp and then assembled into clones with MiXCR by TCRdb, keeping productive beta chains. CDR3 protein sequences are deduplicated, and each keeps its most common genes and DNA. This sample has about 520,000 distinct CDR3 sequences in its table, and approximately 25% of those were observed once. About 11% of the sample is taken by the ten largest. The sequenced material came from blood. These receptors all come from a woman in her 30s with Graves' ophthalmopathy.

This clonotype was observed many times. This chain connects TRBV12-3 or TRBV12-4 to TRBJ1-2, with D hard to call. V lost 3 bases, J lost 9 bases, and 11 bases lay in between. This CDR3 has 12 amino acids. DNA of the CDR3: TGTGCCAGCAGTTTCGCAAGGGTGCGCTACACCTTC. Protein: CASSFARVRYTF.

This clonotype was counted at least ten times. CDR3 DNA: TGTGCCAGCATACTGGCGGGAGGGTCTGAAGCTTTCTTT. It specifies CASILAGGSEAFF. V and J are TRBV25-1 and TRBJ1-1; D remains unclear. Germline CDR1 MGHDK, CDR2 SYGVNS. Trimming cost V 7 bases and J 6 bases, with 15 bases left between them. The CDR3 extends over 13 amino acids.

J is TRBJ2-3 and V is TRBV9, with TRBD2 identical over 13 bases. CDR3 length: 16 amino acids. Germline V gives CDR1 SGDLS, CDR2 YYNGEE. V lost 2 bases and J lost 4; bases outside the gene matches: 4. CDR3 protein: CASSVRTSGGSDTQYF. The CDR3 coding sequence is TGTGCCAGCAGCGTCCGGACTAGCGGGGGATCAGATACGCAGTATTTT.

The chain combines TRBV6-5 with TRBJ2-5; D may match TRBD1 or TRBD2 (5 bases each). The CDR3 totals 13 residues. Trimming cost V 7 bases and J 7 bases, with 16 bases left between them. CDR1 is MNHEY, CDR2 SVGAGI, per germline. The CDR3 bases are TGTGCCAGCACCCTGGGGGAAAGGCGGACCCAGTACTTC. It translates to CASTLGERRTQYF.

There are many counts of this clonotype. The chain combines TRBV12-3 or TRBV12-4 with TRBJ1-1; maybe TRBD1 (5 bases). Trimming removed 7 bases at V and 3 bases at J, with 15 bases between. The CDR3 covers 14 residues. CDR3 amino acids: CASNTRDGHTEAFF. The DNA for the CDR3 is TGTGCCAGCAACACAAGGGACGGACACACTGAAGCTTTCTTT.

The J gene is TRBJ1-2, the V gene TRBV29-1; D is undetermined. Per the germline V gene, CDR1 is SQVTM and CDR2 is ANQGSEA. The CDR3 sequence is 9 residues long. V shed 2 bases and J shed 7 bases, with 2 bases lying between them. CDR3 sequence: CSVEIGYTF. Written as DNA, the CDR3 is TGCAGCGTTGAAATTGGCTACACCTTC.

The rearrangement links TRBV20-1 to TRBJ1-2; perhaps TRBD1 as D (6 bases). The V gene's germline CDR1 is DFQATT and CDR2 SNEGSKA (reference sequence). The CDR3 loop spans 13 amino acids. V was clipped by 1 base and J by 0 bases, with 6 bases between them. The CDR3 DNA reads TGCAGTGCTAGAGGGACAGCTAACTATGGCTACACCTTC. Translating gives CSARGTANYGYTF.

The chain links TRBV11-2 to TRBJ1-1, with 7 bases matching TRBD1. The V gene end was trimmed by 5 bases and the J gene end by 3 bases; junction bases not matched to a gene: 6. Germline CDR1 reads SGHAT; CDR2 reads FQNNGV. The CDR3 length is 14 residues. The CDR3, as DNA: TGTGCCAGCAGCCCGGGACAGAGGGACACTGAAGCTTTCTTT. This gives the protein CASSPGQRDTEAFF.

This sequence joins TRBV4-1 and TRBJ2-6; D unresolved. The length of the CDR3 is 16 residues. V lost 3 bases, J lost 2 bases, and 11 bases lay in between. Germline V gene sequence: CDR1 MGHRA, CDR2 YSYEKL. Here the CDR3 DNA reads TGCGCCAGCAGCCAGCTGCAGAGGACTGGGGCCAACGTCCTGACTTTC. It is translated as CASSQLQRTGANVLTF.

This clonotype has a count of ten or more. The rearrangement uses TRBV7-3 and TRBJ2-2, with D perhaps matching TRBD2 (5 bases). CDR3 length: 14 amino acids. The germline V and J ends were trimmed by 2 bases and 7 bases, with 11 bases remaining between them. From germline, CDR1 is SGHTA and CDR2 FQGTGA. DNA for the CDR3: TGTGCCAGCAGCTTAGCTAGCAGTTTCGGGGAGCTGTTTTTT. It specifies CASSLASSFGELFF.

As DNA, the CDR3 is TGTGCCACAACCGGACCAGTCAACACCGGGGAGCTGTTTTTT. The encoded protein is CATTGPVNTGELFF. V gene TRBV19 combines with J gene TRBJ2-2; D gene uncertain. Germline CDR1 is LNHDA and CDR2 is SQIVND (reference sequence). The CDR3 spans 14 residues. Deletions cut 10 bases from V and 2 bases from J, with 14 bases between.

This clonotype was detected only a few times. The V call is TRBV12-3 or TRBV12-4, the J call TRBJ1-5, with 10 bases identical to TRBD1. The CDR3 spans 15 residues. V lost 6 bases and J lost 1; bases outside the gene matches: 3. Written as DNA, the CDR3 is TGTGCCAGCAGCCGACAGGGGGCAAGCAATCAGCCCCAGCATTTT. This codes for CASSRQGASNQPQHF.

The gene calls are TRBV13 and TRBJ2-2; the D gene is possibly TRBD1 (6 bases). CDR1 is PRHDT and CDR2 is FYEKMQ in the germline V gene (reference sequence). V was pared by 4 bases and J by 0 bases, with 12 bases between. This CDR3 is 16 amino acids long. The CDR3: CASSSTGEANTGELFF. The CDR3 nucleotides read TGTGCCAGCAGCTCGACAGGAGAGGCGAACACCGGGGAGCTGTTTTTT.

The J gene is TRBJ1-1, the V gene TRBV20-1; a possible D gene is TRBD1 (5 bases). The CDR3 runs to 14 residues. The V end lost 3 bases, the J end lost 5 bases, and 16 bases lay between the germline ends. The germline CDR1 and CDR2 sequences are DFQATT and SNEGSKA (reference sequence). The CDR3 region is CSASLPGPRTEAFF. CDR3 sequence (DNA): TGCAGTGCTAGTTTGCCGGGGCCTAGGACTGAAGCTTTCTTT.